Each of the 15 T cell receptor beta chains below was sequenced from the same sample in a study of cytomegalovirus exposure and HLA in healthy donors. The PCR made use of 60 Vbeta and 13 Jbeta primers. TCRdb keeps only in-frame clones here, not all; method: immunoSEQ multiplex PCR. The sample yields 150,000 to 200,000 clones, more than 70% seen once. Source material: PBMCs. The receptors originated from a woman aged 40 to 50 in good health and CMV-seropositive.

The V gene is TRBV2, the J gene TRBJ2-6; 12 bases agree with TRBD2. Per the germline V gene, CDR1 is SNHLY and CDR2 is FYNNEI. This CDR3 contains 17 residues. V shed 7 bases and J 4 bases; nucleotides not matched to a gene: 8. The CDR3 loop is CASTRLAGVSGANVLTF. CDR3 DNA: TGTGCCAGCACCCGACTAGCGGGAGTCTCCGGGGCCAACGTCCTGACTTTC.

The V call is TRBV7-3, the J call TRBJ2-5; 8 bases fit TRBD2. Losses at the gene ends were 6 bases for V and 4 bases for J; bases not matched to a gene: 10. The CDR3 consists of 15 residues. CDR1 is SGHTA, CDR2 FQGTGA, per germline. The CDR3 here is CASSYTGTRGETQYF. In DNA form, the CDR3 reads TGTGCCAGCAGTTACACCGGGACTAGGGGAGAGACCCAGTACTTC.

This clone showed up just a few times. DNA of the CDR3: TGCGCCAGCAGCTTCCGGACTAGCGGGAGGGGTGGGGCCAACGTCCTGACTTTC. Encoded protein: CASSFRTSGRGGANVLTF. The J gene is TRBJ2-6, the V gene TRBV5-1; 15 bases are shared with TRBD2. In germline, CDR1 is SGHRS, CDR2 YFSETQ. The CDR3 is made up of 18 amino acids. The junction had 3 bases not matched to a gene; V was cut back by 2 bases and J by 3 bases.

The chain is built from TRBV7-8 and TRBJ1-5; no definite D call. The CDR3 length is 13 residues. V lost 5 bases and J lost 0, with 5 bases in between. Germline V gene lookup returns CDR1 SGHVS and CDR2 FQNEAQ. The CDR3 region is CASSQNSNQPQHF. The CDR3 coding sequence is TGTGCCAGCAGCCAAAATAGCAATCAGCCCCAGCATTTT.

The rearrangement joins TRBV13 to TRBJ2-5, with D unresolved. The end of the DNA fits TRBJ2-7 better, so the J call may be wrong. The germline V gene has CDR1 PRHDT and CDR2 FYEKMQ (reference sequence). The CDR3 has 14 residues. This CDR3 reads CASSLENRGYEQYF. CDR3 coding DNA: TGTGCCAGCAGCTTAGAGAATCGCGGCTACGAGCAGTACTTC.

This clone was seen a handful of times. The gene calls are TRBV29-1 and TRBJ1-2, with 11 bases matching TRBD1. V dropped 6 bases and J dropped 4; count of bases not matched to a gene: 4. The V gene's germline CDR1 is SQVTM and CDR2 ANQGSEA. The CDR3 runs 13 residues. The CDR3 spells CSVRTGGVYGYTF. The DNA for the CDR3 is TGCAGCGTACGGACAGGGGGCGTCTATGGCTACACCTTC.

This sequence joins TRBV11-2 and TRBJ2-7; weak D call: TRBD2 (6 bases). The CDR3 covers 14 residues. Trimming took 5 bases from V and 7 from J, leaving 18 bases between them. Looked up from germline, CDR1 is SGHAT and CDR2 is FQNNGV. This CDR3 is CASSPTGGLGEQYF. The CDR3 bases are TGTGCCAGCAGCCCAACTGGGGGACTTGGAGAGCAGTACTTC.

The V and J genes are TRBV7-3 and TRBJ2-1; 11 bases agree with TRBD2. CDR3 length: 15 residues. After removal of 5 bases from V and 3 bases from J, the junction contained 3 bases not matched to a gene. Germline CDR1 reads SGHTA; CDR2 reads FQGTGA. CDR3 in DNA: TGTGCCAGCAGCACGACTAGCGGGGTCTACAATGAGCAGTTCTTC. Residues: CASSTTSGVYNEQFF.

The V call is TRBV5-6, the J call TRBJ2-5; 7 bases fit TRBD1. Germline V gene lookup returns CDR1 SGHDT and CDR2 YYEEEE. CDR3 length equals 13 residues. With 4 bases clipped from V and 5 bases from J, the junction kept 5 bases outside the gene matches. The DNA of the CDR3 is TGTGCCAGCAGCCTTACAGGGGTGGAGACCCAGTACTTC. Translation: CASSLTGVETQYF.

The CDR3 bases are TGCAGCGTTGAAGTCGGGTCTGGAAACACCATATATTTT. It encodes CSVEVGSGNTIYF. This chain connects TRBV29-1 to TRBJ1-3; D gene unclear. Germline V gives CDR1 SQVTM, CDR2 ANQGSEA. The CDR3 contains 13 residues. Trimming left V 1 base short and J 1 base short, with 5 bases between.

With regard to this clone: Relative to the germline gene, one junction end is altered; a read error may explain this. Other DNA sequences in this sample translate to the same CDR3. The CDR3 loop reads CASRPGTSAGANVLTF. DNA for the CDR3: TGCGCCAGCCGACCGGGGACATCGGCTGGGGCCAATGTCCTGACTTTC. V is TRBV5-1 and J is TRBJ2-6; possibly TRBD1 for D (6 bases). This CDR3 comprises 16 residues. CDR1 and CDR2 from the germline V gene are SGHRS and YFSETQ.

This chain links TRBV6-1 with TRBJ1-2; a possible D gene is TRBD1 (6 bases). The CDR3 runs 15 residues. V lost 3 bases and J lost 4, with 15 bases in between. Per the germline V gene, CDR1 is MNHNS and CDR2 is SASEGT. The CDR3 region is CASSEAGVLIYGYTF. CDR3 DNA: TGTGCCAGCAGTGAGGCAGGGGTACTCATCTATGGCTACACCTTC.

V usage is TRBV7-8 and J usage is TRBJ2-1, with D uncertain. V gave up 1 base and J gave up 3 bases, with 10 bases separating them. CDR1 is SGHVS, CDR2 FQNEAQ, per germline. This CDR3 region has 15 residues. CDR3 amino acids: CASSLEFGSYNEQFF. The CDR3 DNA reads TGTGCCAGCAGCTTAGAATTTGGCAGCTACAATGAGCAGTTCTTC.

CDR3 region: CASSEARGSTYEQYF. CDR3 in DNA: TGTGCCAGCAGTGAAGCGCGGGGCAGCACCTACGAGCAGTACTTC. V usage is TRBV2 and J usage is TRBJ2-7; D perhaps matches TRBD2 (6 bases). Germline lookup yields CDR1 SNHLY and CDR2 FYNNEI. The V and J ends lost 0 bases and 2 bases respectively, with 11 bases between them. The CDR3 has 15 amino acids.

The chain is built from TRBV18 and TRBJ2-7; a possible D gene is TRBD2 (5 bases). Per germline, CDR1 KGHSH and CDR2 LQKENI. V was clipped by 2 bases and J by 0 bases, with 14 bases between them. The CDR3 runs to 16 residues. The CDR3 reads CASSPIGKGSSYEQYF. Written as DNA, the CDR3 is TGTGCCAGCTCACCAATCGGGAAGGGCAGCTCCTACGAGCAGTACTTC.